A selection of T cell receptor beta chains follows, all from one sample in a study of blood T cell repertoires in COVID-19. Libraries were prepared by immunoSEQ multiplex PCR; TCRdb keeps only in-frame clonotypes and omits some of them. Of over 250,000 clones listed, 75% to 90% are singletons. Material: peripheral blood. These receptors all come from a woman aged 70 to 79 with COVID-19, enrolled during active disease. Both conserved end residues are part of each CDR3. The D gene is left open where the match is weak. Some rows have no size entry. The others give once, few or many, or a class for an expanded clone.

j_gene,d_gene,v_gene,abundance,len,CDR3nt,CDR3aa
TRBJ2-2,.,TRBV9,.,13,TGTGCCAGCAGCTCCGACTCTACCGGGGAGCTGTTTTTT,CASSSDSTGELFF
TRBJ1-5,.,TRBV18,.,14,TGTGCCAGCTCACCGAACAGGGGCAATCAGCCCCAGCATTTT,CASSPNRGNQPQHF
TRBJ1-2,TRBD1,TRBV28,once,12,TGTGCCAGCACAGGGGGCGCGGATGGCTACACCTTC,CASTGGADGYTF
TRBJ1-2,TRBD1,TRBV2,few,15,TGTGCCAGCAGTGCCACGGGACAGGGTTTCTATGGCTACACCTTC,CASSATGQGFYGYTF
TRBJ1-5,TRBD1,TRBV5-1,.,14,TGCGCCAGCAGCCCCGGGACAGGGAATCAGCCCCAGCATTTT,CASSPGTGNQPQHF
TRBJ1-1,.,TRBV25-1,.,17,TGTGCCAGCAGTGAATCCGGTGGGGGCGAGTTCGACACTGAAGCTTTCTTT,CASSESGGGEFDTEAFF
TRBJ1-2,TRBD1,TRBV7-2,.,17,TGTGCCAGCAGCTTAGCTACTTTGGCAGGGGGTGCCTATGGCTACACCTTC,CASSLATLAGGAYGYTF
TRBJ2-7,TRBD1,TRBV15,.,14,TGTGCCACCAGCTCCCGGGACAGGGGCCGCGAGCAGTACTTC,CATSSRDRGREQYF
TRBJ2-3,.,TRBV27,.,13,TGTGCCAGCAGTTCCTACGGCACAGATACGCAGTATTTT,CASSSYGTDTQYF
TRBJ1-2,TRBD1,TRBV27,.,16,TGTGCCAGCAGTCTGGCCCCTGGGACAGGGGATGGTGGCTACACCTTC,CASSLAPGTGDGGYTF
TRBJ2-2,.,TRBV5-1,.,17,TGCGCCAGCAGCCTGGACACTGAGGACAAATACACCGGGGAGCTGTTTTTT,CASSLDTEDKYTGELFF
TRBJ2-2,TRBD2,TRBV13,.,16,TGTGCCAGCAGCTTCGGACTAGCGGGAGTATACGGGGAGCTGTTTTTT,CASSFGLAGVYGELFF
TRBJ1-2,TRBD1,TRBV27,once,14,TGTGCCAGCAAACGACAGGGATCGGCCTATGGCTACACCTTC,CASKRQGSAYGYTF
TRBJ2-5,.,TRBV9,.,14,TGTGCCAGCAGCGTATCAGGGGCGGGTGAGACCCAGTACTTC,CASSVSGAGETQYF
TRBJ2-7,TRBD2,TRBV6-5,.,14,TGTGCCAGCTCTCGACTAGCTGATTCCTACGAGCAGTACTTC,CASSRLADSYEQYF
TRBJ1-2,.,TRBV19,.,12,TGTGCCAGTAGTATGAGGAACTATGGCTACACCTTC,CASSMRNYGYTF
TRBJ2-5,TRBD1,TRBV5-4,once,14,TGTGCCAGCAGCTTACGGACAGGGCGGGAGACCCAGTACTTC,CASSLRTGRETQYF
TRBJ2-1,.,TRBV19,.,16,TGTGCCAGTAGTATAGGAGGCATAAGCTCCTACAATGAGCAGTTCTTC,CASSIGGISSYNEQFF
TRBJ2-7,TRBD1,TRBV18,.,14,TGTGCCAGCTCACCGGGACAGGGACCATACGAGCAGTACTTC,CASSPGQGPYEQYF
TRBJ2-3,TRBD1,TRBV6-5,few,16,TGTGCCAGCAGTTTTCCTCGGGACAGGAGCACAGATACGCAGTATTTT,CASSFPRDRSTDTQYF
TRBJ2-7,TRBD2,TRBV28,few,14,TGTGCCAGCAGTTTAGCGGGAGGAACCTACGAGCAGTACTTC,CASSLAGGTYEQYF
TRBJ1-1,.,TRBV11-2,.,14,TGTGCCAGCAGCCCCACCCGAGGGAACACTGAAGCTTTCTTT,CASSPTRGNTEAFF
TRBJ1-5,.,TRBV30,.,14,TGTGCCTGGAGTGTACAGGGCGGTCGGCAGCCCCAGCATTTT,CAWSVQGGRQPQHF
TRBJ2-2,TRBD2,TRBV19,few,17,TGTGCCAGTAGAATCGACGGACTAGACTCGAACACCGGGGAGCTGTTTTTT,CASRIDGLDSNTGELFF
TRBJ1-4,.,TRBV6-5,.,14,TGTGCCAGCAGTACCCCGAGACAGTCGGAAAAACTGTTTTTT,CASSTPRQSEKLFF
TRBJ2-7,.,TRBV5-1,.,15,TGCGCCAGCAGCTTGCTCGGGACAACGAACTACGAGCAGTACTTC,CASSLLGTTNYEQYF
TRBJ1-5,TRBD1,TRBV28,.,14,TGTGCCAGCAGGATGACAGGGGGCGGACAGCCCCAGCATTTT,CASRMTGGGQPQHF
TRBJ2-5,TRBD1,TRBV19,.,14,TGTGCCACCGCCGGGACAGGGTCCTCAGAGACCCAGTACTTC,CATAGTGSSETQYF
TRBJ1-2,.,TRBV30,.,13,TGTGCCTGGACAGTAAAAGCTAACTATGGCTACACCTTC,CAWTVKANYGYTF
TRBJ1-1,TRBD1,TRBV11-3,once,14,TGTGCCAGCAGCTCGGGACAGTGGAACACTGAAGCTTTCTTT,CASSSGQWNTEAFF
TRBJ2-1,TRBD2,TRBV18,.,15,TGTGCCAGCTCACAAACGTCGGGACTACTCAATGAGCAGTTCTTC,CASSQTSGLLNEQFF
TRBJ1-1,.,TRBV19,.,13,TGTGCCTCTGAGGTGGGGGCCCAACGGGAAGCTTTCTTT,CASEVGAQREAFF
TRBJ2-7,TRBD2,TRBV27,.,12,TGTGCCAGCACCCCTGCGGGGGTGGAGCAGTACTTC,CASTPAGVEQYF
TRBJ2-2,.,TRBV5-1,.,14,TGCGCCAGCAGCTTGGCAGGGCCCACCGGGGAGCTGTTTTTT,CASSLAGPTGELFF
TRBJ1-2,.,TRBV3-1/TRBV3-2,once,13,TGTGCCAGCAGCCAGGGCGGGTACTATGGCTACACCTTC,CASSQGGYYGYTF
TRBJ2-3,.,TRBV7-3,.,14,TGTGCCAGCAGCTTAGGGCAGGCCCCAGATACGCAGTATTTT,CASSLGQAPDTQYF
TRBJ2-4,.,TRBV5-1,.,16,TGCGCCAGCAGCTTGGCTAACAGGGTTGGTAAAAACATTCAGTACTTC,CASSLANRVGKNIQYF
TRBJ1-5,.,TRBV30,.,13,TGTGCCTGGAGTGGGTCGGAGAATCAGCCCCAGCATTTT,CAWSGSENQPQHF
TRBJ1-1,.,TRBV19,.,13,TGTGCCAGTAGACAAAGACAGAACACTGAAGCTTTCTTT,CASRQRQNTEAFF
TRBJ2-1,.,TRBV18,.,12,TGTGCCAGCTCAGAACTAGCTATTGAGCAGTTCTTC,CASSELAIEQFF
TRBJ1-6,TRBD1,TRBV9,.,15,TGTGCCAGCAGCCGAATAACAGGGGTTAATTCACCCCTCCACTTT,CASSRITGVNSPLHF
TRBJ2-7,TRBD1,TRBV19,.,15,TGTGCCAGTAGTATAGGGACAGGGTATGGTGACGAGCAGTACTTC,CASSIGTGYGDEQYF
TRBJ2-7,.,TRBV19,.,13,TGTGCCAGTAGTTGGCGGAGCTCCTACGAGCAGTACTTC,CASSWRSSYEQYF
TRBJ1-2,TRBD1,TRBV6-5,many,15,TGTGCCAGCAACTCCGGGACAGGGGCTAACTATGGCTACACCTTC,CASNSGTGANYGYTF
TRBJ1-5,.,TRBV7-9,.,17,TGTGCCAGCAGGTCCGGGACAAAGCCCCCCTGCAATCAGCCCCAGCATTTT,CASRSGTKPPCNQPQHF
TRBJ1-2,TRBD1,TRBV5-1,few,15,TGCGCCAGCAGCTCAGATAGGGACAGGGGCTATGGCTACACCTTC,CASSSDRDRGYGYTF
TRBJ2-5,.,TRBV5-1,.,11,TGCGCCAGCAGCATCAGGGAGACCCAGTACTTC,CASSIRETQYF
TRBJ1-4,.,TRBV7-9,few,19,TGTGCCAGCAGCTTAGTCTCGTTATTTGACAGGCCAGATTATGAAAAACTGTTTTTT,CASSLVSLFDRPDYEKLFF
TRBJ2-3,TRBD2,TRBV9,.,16,TGTGCCAGCAGCGCTACTAGCGGCTTAAGCACAGATACGCAGTATTTT,CASSATSGLSTDTQYF
TRBJ2-7,.,TRBV30,.,12,TGTGCCTGGAGACAGGGATGGAGCGAGCAGTACTTC,CAWRQGWSEQYF
TRBJ2-2,TRBD1,TRBV9,.,14,TGTGCCAGCAGCGCAACAGGGGTAATCGGGGAGCTGTTTTTT,CASSATGVIGELFF